Presented here are 22 T cell receptor beta chains from one specimen sequenced in a study of shared clonotypes between healthy human individuals. The assay was immunoSEQ multiplex PCR, and TCRdb's table has in-frame clones only and misses some. The profile shows hundreds of thousands of clones, roughly three quarters of them singletons. The sequenced sample consisted of PBMCs. Every receptor here comes from a woman aged 40 to 50 in good health. Some clones in this sample may be carry-over from other donors' samples.

CDR3 bases: TGTGCCAGCAGCTCGCCGGTGGTGAACACTGAAGCTTTCTTT. As protein: CASSSPVVNTEAFF. The chain links TRBV5-4 to TRBJ1-1, with unresolved D. This CDR3 comprises 14 residues. V lost 3 bases and J lost 0, with 9 bases in between. Germline CDR1 reads SGHNT; CDR2 reads YYREEE (reference sequence).

The chain combines TRBV6-5 with TRBJ2-1, with 10 bases matching TRBD1. The CDR3 length is 15 residues. The germline CDR1 and CDR2 sequences are MNHEY and SVGAGI. V lost 5 bases, J lost 5 bases, and 6 bases stayed unmatched. CDR3 loop: CASSAPGQGHNEQFF. DNA for the CDR3: TGTGCCAGCAGTGCTCCGGGACAGGGGCACAATGAGCAGTTCTTC.

This clone has a handful of counts. V is TRBV28 and J is TRBJ2-7, with D perhaps matching TRBD1 (6 bases). Trimming cost V 6 bases and J 2 bases, with 14 bases left between them. Germline-derived CDR1 and CDR2 are MDHEN and SYDVKM. The CDR3 is 14 residues long. The chain's CDR3 is CASRPGGSTYEQYF. CDR3 bases: TGTGCCAGCAGGCCTGGGGGCAGCACCTACGAGCAGTACTTC. The entire variable domain, with the rest obtained from reference TRBV28 and TRBJ2-7, is as follows: DVKVTQSSRYLVKRTGEKVFLECVQDMDHENMFWYRQDPGLGLRLIYFSYDVKMKEKGDIPEGYSVSREKKERFSLILESASTNQTSMYLCASRPGGSTYEQYFGPGTRLTVT.

This sequence joins TRBV29-1 and TRBJ2-5; D remains unclear. This CDR3 comprises 13 residues. Per germline, CDR1 SQVTM and CDR2 ANQGSEA. V dropped 5 bases and J dropped 4 bases, with 14 bases sitting between them. CDR3 DNA: TGCAGCGTTCTATTCACACCTTTAGAGACCCAGTACTTC. Protein: CSVLFTPLETQYF.

This clone was detected only once. The gene calls are TRBV28 and TRBJ2-3, with a weak D call TRBD1 (6 bases). V was cut by 8 bases and J by 1 base, with 13 bases left in between. This CDR3 is built from 14 residues. The germline gives CDR1 MDHEN, CDR2 SYDVKM. CDR3 in amino acids: CASEEGGGTDTQYF. In DNA, the CDR3 is TGTGCCAGCGAAGAAGGGGGAGGCACAGATACGCAGTATTTT.

The chain has TRBV28 and TRBJ2-3; D remains ambiguous. This CDR3 comprises 12 residues. Trimming removed 5 bases at V and 3 bases at J, with 6 bases between. The germline V gene has CDR1 MDHEN and CDR2 SYDVKM. CDR3: CASSENTDTQYF. CDR3 DNA: TGTGCCAGCAGTGAAAATACAGATACGCAGTATTTT.

The rearrangement joins TRBV30 to TRBJ1-5; D unclear. CDR1 and CDR2 from the germline V gene are GTSNPN and SVGIG (reference sequence). CDR3 length equals 13 residues. Trimming left V 2 bases short and J 3 bases short, with 8 bases between. The CDR3 protein is CAWSLTNNQPQHF. CDR3 nucleotides: TGTGCCTGGAGTCTCACCAACAATCAGCCCCAGCATTTT.

The genes are TRBV2 and TRBJ1-1, with a weak D call TRBD1 (5 bases). V shed 7 bases and J shed 1 base, with 10 bases lying between them. The V gene's germline CDR1 is SNHLY and CDR2 FYNNEI. The CDR3 runs to 13 residues. CDR3 sequence: CASMGPQNTEAFF. CDR3 nucleotides: TGTGCCAGCATGGGGCCCCAGAACACTGAAGCTTTCTTT. Full variable domain (rest looked up from reference TRBV2 and TRBJ1-1): EPEVTQTPSHQVTQMGQEVILRCVPISNHLYFYWYRQILGQKVEFLVSFYNNEISEKSEIFDDQFSVERPDGSNFTLKIRSTKLEDSAMYFCASMGPQNTEAFFGQGTRLTVV.

Remarks on this clone: This clone may be a read error of a much larger clone one base away. The identical CDR3 is also encoded by other nucleotide sequences in the sample. The CDR3 region has the DNA TGTGCCAGCAGACGTCTGGCGGGAGGTCAAGAGACCCAGTACTTC. It specifies CASRRLAGGQETQYF. The V gene is TRBV28, the J gene TRBJ2-5, with 8 bases lining up with TRBD2. The CDR3 covers 15 residues. Germline CDR1 is MDHEN and CDR2 is SYDVKM. The V and J ends lost 6 bases and 2 bases, in that order; junction bases with no gene match: 8.

As concerns this clone: A far larger clone is only one base removed, so a read error is likely. The CDR3 protein is CASSQNYEQYF. Here the CDR3 DNA reads TGTGCCAGCAGCCAAAACTACGAGCAGTACTTC. This sequence joins TRBV14 and TRBJ2-7, with no clear D. Germline assignment: CDR1 SGHDN and CDR2 FVKESK. The V end lost 2 bases, the J end lost 3 bases, and 2 bases lay between the germline ends. This CDR3 spans 11 amino acids.

V and J are TRBV6-1 and TRBJ2-2; 9 bases align to TRBD2. Germline V gives CDR1 MNHNS, CDR2 SASEGT. The CDR3 length is 16 residues. Losses at the gene ends were 7 bases for V and 6 bases for J; bases not matched to a gene: 12. The CDR3 reads CASNEGSGSGAGELFF. The CDR3 DNA follows: TGTGCCAGCAATGAGGGTAGCGGGAGTGGGGCCGGGGAGCTGTTTTTT.

This clone has only a few counts. J is TRBJ2-6 and V is TRBV7-9; D tentatively fits TRBD1 or TRBD2 (5 bases each). Germline-derived CDR1 and CDR2 are SEHNR and FQNEAQ (reference sequence). The CDR3 sequence is 17 residues long. Trimming removed 5 bases from V and 0 bases from J, with 14 bases in between. The CDR3 bases are TGTGCCAGCAGCGTCCGGGACGTCAACTCTGGGGCCAACGTCCTGACTTTC. Residues: CASSVRDVNSGANVLTF.

This clone was detected only a few times. The chain couples TRBV7-8 to TRBJ2-7; 7 positions agree with TRBD1. The germline CDR1 and CDR2 sequences are SGHVS and FQNEAQ. Trimming cost V 8 bases and J 0 bases; bases outside gene matches: 1. The CDR3 has 12 amino acids. The CDR3 DNA follows: TGTGCCAGCCAGGGGGTCTCCTACGAGCAGTACTTC. Protein sequence: CASQGVSYEQYF. Looking up the rest from reference TRBV7-8 and TRBJ2-7 gives the full variable domain: GAGVSQSPRYKVAKRGQDVALRCDPISGHVSLFWYQQALGQGPEFLTYFQNEAQLDKSGLPSDRFFAERPEGSVSTLKIQRTQQEDSAVYLCASQGVSYEQYFGPGTRLTVT.

This clone appeared once. A read error likely explains this, since a far larger clone differs by one base. The chain joins TRBV7-9 to TRBJ2-4; D is tentatively TRBD1 or TRBD2 (5 bases each). Germline V gene data show CDR1 as SEHNR and CDR2 as FQNEAQ (reference sequence). The CDR3 spans 16 residues. CDR3 loop: CASSLGAGLAKNVQYF. CDR3 DNA: TGTGCCAGCAGCTTAGGGGCAGGGCTAGCCAAAAACGTTCAGTACTTC.

V and J are TRBV10-3 and TRBJ2-7; 12 nucleotides match TRBD1. V gave up 6 bases and J gave up 4 bases; unmatched junction bases: 10. This CDR3 comprises 16 residues. CDR1 and CDR2 (germline): ENHRY, SYGVKD. DNA for the CDR3: TGTGCCATCAGCCTAGCTCCGGGACAGGGGGCTTACGAGCAGTACTTC. It encodes CAISLAPGQGAYEQYF.

The genes are TRBV29-1 and TRBJ1-1; 7 nucleotides align to TRBD1. The trim removed 7 bases at V and 3 bases at J, leaving 8 bases unmatched. Germline-derived CDR1 and CDR2 are SQVTM and ANQGSEA. The CDR3 loop spans 13 amino acids. CDR3 region: CSARQGGDTEAFF. The DNA of the CDR3 is TGCAGCGCGCGACAGGGTGGAGACACTGAAGCTTTCTTT.

The rearrangement links TRBV7-6 to TRBJ1-1; 9 nucleotides match TRBD1. V lost 6 bases to trimming and J lost 1 base; unmatched junction nucleotides: 9. The CDR3 spans 16 residues. Germline V gives CDR1 SGHVS, CDR2 FNYEAQ. The CDR3: CASSPGTGRGNTEAFF. The CDR3 nucleotides are TGTGCCAGCAGTCCCGGGACAGGGAGGGGGAACACTGAAGCTTTCTTT.

This clone was seen more than once but under ten times. This sequence joins TRBV11-2 and TRBJ1-1, with 10 bases fitting TRBD1. Germline assignment: CDR1 SGHAT and CDR2 FQNNGV. Unmatched junction bases numbered 12, after V lost 3 bases and J lost 8 bases. This CDR3 comprises 16 residues. The CDR3 protein is CASSFDRGPRATEAFF. The CDR3 nucleotides are TGTGCCAGCAGCTTCGACAGGGGGCCTCGCGCTACGGAAGCTTTCTTT.

A word on this clone: A far larger clone is only one base removed, so a read error is likely. The CDR3 DNA is TGCGCCAGCAGCCGTGGCCAAGGCCCTGGGGCCAACGTCCTGACTTTC. As protein: CASSRGQGPGANVLTF. The rearrangement uses TRBV4-3 and TRBJ2-6, with D unclear. Deletions cut 4 bases from V and 2 bases from J, with 12 bases between. CDR1 LGHNA and CDR2 YSLEER come from the germline V gene. There are 16 residues in the CDR3.

This clone has just a few counts. The chain couples TRBV27 to TRBJ1-1; D remains unclear. The V end was cut by 2 bases, the J end by 1 base, with 11 bases between. This CDR3 spans 15 amino acids. Germline V gene lookup returns CDR1 MNHEY and CDR2 SMNVEV (reference sequence). Written as DNA, the CDR3 is TGTGCCAGCAGTTTACAGCACGAAAAGAACACTGAAGCTTTCTTT. Its translation is CASSLQHEKNTEAFF.

The genes are TRBV6-1 and TRBJ2-7; D unclear. Germline-derived CDR1 and CDR2 are MNHNS and SASEGT. V lost 2 bases and J lost 3, with 14 bases in between. This CDR3 comprises 15 residues. The CDR3 sequence: CASSEWVDSIYEQYF. The CDR3 DNA follows: TGTGCCAGCAGTGAATGGGTGGATTCCATCTACGAGCAGTACTTC.

This chain connects TRBV5-8 to TRBJ1-5; D remains unclear. V was clipped by 4 bases and J by 0 bases, with 11 bases between them. Per germline, CDR1 SGHTS and CDR2 YDEGEE. The CDR3 runs 15 residues. The CDR3 loop is CASSPLRVSNQPQHF. In DNA, the CDR3 is TGTGCCAGCAGCCCCCTCCGGGTTAGCAATCAGCCCCAGCATTTT.